This TCR beta chain was sequenced for a study of T cell responses to AZD1222 COVID-19 vaccine. Study-wide points: Just 6 or 7 people given AZD1222 tested seropositive at baseline. There were vaccine-associated CD4 TCRs across spike, dominant at 160-218 and 743-854. Nearly half of spike-specific TCRs reportedly target variant regions that are unmutated in the B.1.351 and B.1.1.7 variants. Following two doses of AZD1222, Spike-specific TCR breadth and depth rose.

As for this clone: The antigen is not known.

The CDR3 runs to 16 residues. Clones were sequenced by immunoSEQ multiplex PCR, and TCRdb holds only the in-frame ones, with some missing. The data show some 50,000 clones, 65% to 85% seen once. The chain has TRBV21-1 and TRBJ2-5; TRBD2, the table's D call, was not compared with the DNA. TRBV21-1 is marked as a pseudogene. The TCR sequence derives from an adult in good health. Sequenced here: peripheral blood, sampled on day 0 of MenACWY control vaccination. The CDR3 loop reads CASSKVGGTSKIDQYF. The DNA of the CDR3 is TGTGCCAGCAGCAAAGTAGGAGGTACTAGCAAGATCGACCAGTACTTC.